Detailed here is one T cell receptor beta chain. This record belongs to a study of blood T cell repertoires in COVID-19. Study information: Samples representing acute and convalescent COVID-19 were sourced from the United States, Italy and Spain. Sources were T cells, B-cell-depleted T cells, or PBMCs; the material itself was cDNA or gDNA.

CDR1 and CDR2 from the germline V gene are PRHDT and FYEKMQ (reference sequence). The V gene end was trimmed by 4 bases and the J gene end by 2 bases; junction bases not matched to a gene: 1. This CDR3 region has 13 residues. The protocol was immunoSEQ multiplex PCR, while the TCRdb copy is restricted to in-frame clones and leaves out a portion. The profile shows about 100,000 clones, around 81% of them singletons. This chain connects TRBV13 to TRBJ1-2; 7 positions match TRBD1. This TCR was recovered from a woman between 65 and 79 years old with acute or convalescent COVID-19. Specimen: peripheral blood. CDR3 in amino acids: CASSSDRNYGYTF. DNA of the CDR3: TGTGCCAGCAGCTCGGACAGGAACTATGGCTACACCTTC. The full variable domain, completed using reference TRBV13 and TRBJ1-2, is AAGVIQSPRHLIKEKRETATLKCYPIPRHDTVYWYQQGPGQDPQFLISFYEKMQSDKGSIPDRFSAQQFSDYHSELNMSSLELGDSALYFCASSSDRNYGYTFGSGTRLTVV.